The 8 T cell receptor beta chains listed next were all sequenced from one sample in a study of T-cell reconstitution after alpha-beta-depleted transplantation in children. Unique molecular identifiers were used to barcode this TCRbeta library. One entry per CDR3 protein results from TCRdb running MiXCR on the PCR reads. The sample yields 80,000 to 100,000 distinct CDR3 sequences, around a quarter seen once. This material consisted of PBMCs, taken before TCRalphabeta/CD19-depleted stem cell transplant. The receptors shown here come from a boy between 2 and 10 years old with acute lymphoblastic leukemia, due to receive a stem cell transplant.

This clonotype occurred a few times. The rearrangement links TRBV7-9 to TRBJ2-4; weak D call: TRBD1 (5 bases). Trimming took 0 bases from V and 5 from J, leaving 8 bases between them. CDR3 length: 14 residues. CDR1 SEHNR and CDR2 FQNEAQ come from the germline V gene (reference sequence). The CDR3 sequence: CASSLAQGQNIQYF. The CDR3, as DNA: TGTGCCAGCAGCTTAGCCCAGGGTCAAAACATTCAGTACTTC.

J is TRBJ2-5 and V is TRBV5-1; tentative D call: TRBD2 (5 bases). The CDR3 has 16 amino acids. Germline values: CDR1 SGHRS, CDR2 YFSETQ. V was cut by 4 bases and J by 5 bases, with 21 bases left in between. As DNA, the CDR3 is TGCGCCAGCAGCCCCGGGCCTGGGCTAGCAACGGAGACCCAGTACTTC. This sequence encodes CASSPGPGLATETQYF. The variable domain in full, completed from reference TRBV5-1 and TRBJ2-5, reads KAGVTQTPRYLIKTRGQQVTLSCSPISGHRSVSWYQQTPGQGLQFLFEYFSETQRNKGNFPGRFSGRQFSNSRSEMNVSTLELGDSALYLCASSPGPGLATETQYFGPGTRLLVL.

The V and J genes are TRBV10-3 and TRBJ1-5; perhaps TRBD1 as D (5 bases). Germline V gives CDR1 ENHRY, CDR2 SYGVKD. Between the trimmed V and J ends, which lost 10 bases and 4 bases, there was a span of 20 bases. The CDR3 sequence is 15 residues long. The CDR3 loop reads CATEPGAGGNQPQHF. The CDR3, as DNA: TGTGCCACCGAGCCCGGGGCAGGCGGGAATCAGCCCCAGCATTTT.

There are many counts of this clonotype. The chain has TRBV9 and TRBJ2-1; D is perhaps TRBD1 or TRBD2 (5 bases each). Per germline, CDR1 SGDLS and CDR2 YYNGEE. With 3 bases removed from V and 9 bases from J, the gap between germline ends came to 13 bases. The CDR3 spans 13 residues. This chain's CDR3 is CASSARERSEQFF. In DNA form, the CDR3 reads TGTGCCAGCAGCGCCAGGGAGCGGAGTGAGCAGTTCTTC.

This clonotype was seen many times. The chain carries TRBV6-2 or TRBV6-3 and TRBJ2-2; 9 bases fit TRBD2. V shed 6 bases, J shed 3 bases, and the junction held 2 bases outside the gene matches. Looked up from germline, CDR1 is MNHEY and CDR2 is SVGEGT. This CDR3 contains 14 residues. The CDR3 DNA reads TGTGCCAGCAGCGGACTAGCGTACACCGGGGAGCTGTTTTTT. Translation gives CASSGLAYTGELFF.

The chain is built from TRBV7-8 and TRBJ2-2; D remains unclear. The CDR3 length is 16 residues. V lost 1 base and J 0 bases, leaving 9 bases between the germline ends. The V gene's germline CDR1 is SGHVS and CDR2 FQNEAQ. The CDR3 loop reads CASSLVGLSNTGELFF. Here the CDR3 DNA reads TGTGCCAGCAGCTTAGTAGGTCTTTCGAACACCGGGGAGCTGTTTTTT.

This clonotype was picked up a small number of times. V is TRBV5-6 and J is TRBJ1-2, with 8 bases lining up with TRBD1. The CDR3 consists of 19 residues. J lost 5 bases, V lost 4 bases, and 22 bases had no gene match. Germline V lookup: CDR1 SGHDT, CDR2 YYEEEE. The CDR3 bases are TGTGCCAGCAGCCTAACTACTTCAGACTCCGGGACAGGCCCTTATGGCTACACCTTC. Protein: CASSLTTSDSGTGPYGYTF.

V usage is TRBV9 and J usage is TRBJ2-5, with D possibly being TRBD2 (6 bases). CDR1 and CDR2 (germline): SGDLS, YYNGEE. Trimming cost V 0 bases and J 5 bases, with 17 bases left between them. The CDR3 totals 16 residues. The CDR3 protein is CASSVAPGSGGETQYF. DNA of the CDR3: TGTGCCAGCAGCGTAGCCCCCGGTAGCGGAGGCGAGACCCAGTACTTC. Together with reference TRBV9 and TRBJ2-5, the CDR3 gives the full variable domain: DSGVTQTPKHLITATGQRVTLRCSPRSGDLSVYWYQQSLDQGLQFLIQYYNGEERAKGNILERFSAQQFPDLHSELNLSSLELGDSALYFCASSVAPGSGGETQYFGPGTRLLVL.